This T cell receptor (beta chain) was sequenced in a study of post-analysis software for immune sequencing data. Findings and caveats of the study: Comparison of patients with controls showed 5 or 6 TRBV segments more frequent in patients, TRBV5-6, TRBV5-1 and TRBV20-1 among them.

The CDR3 has 12 amino acids. V was pared by 7 bases and J by 2 bases, with 9 bases between. Germline lookup yields CDR1 SEHNR and CDR2 FQNEAQ (reference sequence). Regarding this clonotype: Its matching antigen is unknown.

Built from TCR beta cDNA, the libraries had unique molecular identifiers in them. TCRdb re-called the PCR reads through MiXCR, storing one row per CDR3 protein. This table holds 750,000 to 950,000 distinct CDR3 sequences, approximately 53% found once. The chain combines TRBV7-9 with TRBJ2-7; no firm D call. This clonotype originated in a girl aged 5-17 years with multiple sclerosis. Specimen: blood. CDR3 DNA: TGTGCCAGCACCTCGAGCCCCTACGAGCAGTACTTC. Its protein product is CASTSSPYEQYF. Variable domain in full (rest from reference TRBV7-9 and TRBJ2-7): DTGVSQNPRHKITKRGQNVTFRCDPISEHNRLYWYRQTLGQGPEFLTYFQNEAQLEKSRLLSDRFSAERPKGSFSTLEIQRTEQGDSAMYLCASTSSPYEQYFGPGTRLTVT.